This T cell receptor beta chain was obtained from a study of T cell responses to AZD1222 COVID-19 vaccine. Study-level findings and limits: Vaccine-related CD4 TCRs covered spike, predominating at 160-218 and 743-854. Close to half of all spike-specific TCRs reportedly target regions of the variants that are unmutated. Only six individuals given AZD1222 were seropositive at baseline. In a largely white British group with more females than males, clonal diversity was possibly underestimated.

The V gene end was trimmed by 6 bases and the J gene end by 4 bases; junction bases not matched to a gene: 9. The germline CDR1 and CDR2 sequences are SGHTA and FQGNSA. This CDR3 spans 15 amino acids. Assay used: immunoSEQ multiplex PCR; TCRdb lists only in-frame clones, some missing. This table holds 75,000 to 100,000 clones, approximately 83% found once. With regard to this clone: Its antigen is not identified.

The V and J genes are TRBV7-2 and TRBJ2-7; the match to TRBD2 covers 10 bases. This specimen consisted of peripheral blood, obtained on day 0 of AZD1222 vaccination. The TCR was taken from an adult in good health. In DNA form, the CDR3 reads TGTGCCAGCAGTACGATAGCGGGGGGTGTGTACGAGCAGTACTTC. Encoded protein: CASSTIAGGVYEQYF.